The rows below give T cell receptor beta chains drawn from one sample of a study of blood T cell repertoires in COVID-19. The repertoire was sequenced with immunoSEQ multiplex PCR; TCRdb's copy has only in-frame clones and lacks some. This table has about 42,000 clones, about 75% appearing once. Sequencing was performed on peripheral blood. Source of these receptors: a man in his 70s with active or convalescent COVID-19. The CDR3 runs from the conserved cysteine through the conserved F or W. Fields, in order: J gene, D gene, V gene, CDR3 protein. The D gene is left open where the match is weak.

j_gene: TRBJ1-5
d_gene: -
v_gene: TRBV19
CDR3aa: CASSIQGEVWPQHF

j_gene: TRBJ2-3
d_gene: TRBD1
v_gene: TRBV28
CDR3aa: CASSYTWDSYTQYF

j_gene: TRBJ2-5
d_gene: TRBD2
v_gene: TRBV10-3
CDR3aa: CATSRGTSGWETQYF

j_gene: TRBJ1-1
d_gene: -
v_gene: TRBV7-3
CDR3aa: CASSLTGGRDTEAFF

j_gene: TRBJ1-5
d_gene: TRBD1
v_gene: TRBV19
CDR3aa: CASSIDPWGDRANQPQHF

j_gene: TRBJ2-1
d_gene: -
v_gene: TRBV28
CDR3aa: CASNGGGVSYNEQFF

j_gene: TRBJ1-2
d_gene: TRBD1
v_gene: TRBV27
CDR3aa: CASSLDRGNNYGYTF

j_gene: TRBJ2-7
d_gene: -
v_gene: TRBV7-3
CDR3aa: CASSLGASYEQYF

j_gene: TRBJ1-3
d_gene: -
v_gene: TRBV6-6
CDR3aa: CATYRVSGNTIYF

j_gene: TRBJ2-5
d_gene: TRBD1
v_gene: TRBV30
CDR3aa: CAWSPGTGQETQYF

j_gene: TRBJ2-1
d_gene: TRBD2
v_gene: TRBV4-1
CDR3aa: CASRLAGSTNEQFF

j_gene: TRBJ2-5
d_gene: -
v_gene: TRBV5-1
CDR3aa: CASSLGRDQETQYF

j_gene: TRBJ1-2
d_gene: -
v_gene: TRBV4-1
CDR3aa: CASSPLTSLYGYTF

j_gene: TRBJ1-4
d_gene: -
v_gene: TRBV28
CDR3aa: CASSSWGGDEKLFF

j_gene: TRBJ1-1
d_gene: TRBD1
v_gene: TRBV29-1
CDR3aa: CSVARTGGLEAFF

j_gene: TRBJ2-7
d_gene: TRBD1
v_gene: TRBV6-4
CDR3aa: CASSDHSWGTGAYEQYF

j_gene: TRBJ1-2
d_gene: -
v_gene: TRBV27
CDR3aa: CASSLAGAPGYTF